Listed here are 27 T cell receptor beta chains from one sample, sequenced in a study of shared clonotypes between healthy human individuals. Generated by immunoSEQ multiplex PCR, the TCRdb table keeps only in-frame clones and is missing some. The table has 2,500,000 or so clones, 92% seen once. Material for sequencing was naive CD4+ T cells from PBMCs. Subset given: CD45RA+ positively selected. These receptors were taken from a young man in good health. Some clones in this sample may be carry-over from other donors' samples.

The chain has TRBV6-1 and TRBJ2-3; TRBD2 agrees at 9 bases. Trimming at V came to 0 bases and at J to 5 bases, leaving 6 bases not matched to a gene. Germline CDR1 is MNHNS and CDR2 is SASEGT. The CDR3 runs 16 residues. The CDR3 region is CASSEALREGGDTQYF. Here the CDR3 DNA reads TGTGCCAGCAGTGAAGCGTTGCGGGAGGGCGGAGATACGCAGTATTTT.

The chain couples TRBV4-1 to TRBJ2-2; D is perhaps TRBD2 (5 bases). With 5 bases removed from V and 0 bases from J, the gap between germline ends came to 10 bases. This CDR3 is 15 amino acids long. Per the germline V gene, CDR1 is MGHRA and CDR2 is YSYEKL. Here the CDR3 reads CASSKRGTNTGELFF. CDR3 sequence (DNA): TGCGCCAGCAGCAAAAGAGGGACGAACACCGGGGAGCTGTTTTTT.

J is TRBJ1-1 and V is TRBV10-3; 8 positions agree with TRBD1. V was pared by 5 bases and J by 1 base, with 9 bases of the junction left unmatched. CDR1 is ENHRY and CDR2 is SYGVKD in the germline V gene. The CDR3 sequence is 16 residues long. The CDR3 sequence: CAISSGTGGANTEAFF. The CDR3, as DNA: TGTGCCATCAGTTCCGGGACAGGAGGGGCGAACACTGAAGCTTTCTTT.

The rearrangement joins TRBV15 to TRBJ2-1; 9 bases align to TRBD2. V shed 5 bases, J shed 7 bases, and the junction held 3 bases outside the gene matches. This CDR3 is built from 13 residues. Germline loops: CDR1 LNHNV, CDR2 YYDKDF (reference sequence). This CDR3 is CATSDGLANEQFF. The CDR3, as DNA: TGTGCCACCAGCGACGGACTAGCGAATGAGCAGTTCTTC.

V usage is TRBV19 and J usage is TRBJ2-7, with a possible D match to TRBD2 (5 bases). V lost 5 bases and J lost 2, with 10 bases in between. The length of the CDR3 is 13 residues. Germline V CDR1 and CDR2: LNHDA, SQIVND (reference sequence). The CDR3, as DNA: TGTGCCAGTAGTCCGGACTCCACCTACGAGCAGTACTTC. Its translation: CASSPDSTYEQYF.

This CDR3 reads CASTFGFGEQFF. In DNA, the CDR3 is TGTGCCAGTACATTCGGGTTTGGTGAGCAGTTCTTC. The chain joins TRBV25-1 to TRBJ2-1; unclear D gene. The germline gives CDR1 MGHDK, CDR2 SYGVNS. This CDR3 comprises 12 residues. With 9 bases removed from V and 9 bases from J, the gap between germline ends came to 15 bases.

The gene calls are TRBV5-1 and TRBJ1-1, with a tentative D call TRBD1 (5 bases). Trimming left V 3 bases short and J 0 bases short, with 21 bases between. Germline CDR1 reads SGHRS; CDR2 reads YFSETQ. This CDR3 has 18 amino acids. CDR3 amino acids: CASSSRGTVGPLNTEAFF. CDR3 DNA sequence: TGCGCCAGCAGCTCCCGTGGGACGGTTGGCCCTTTGAACACTGAAGCTTTCTTT.

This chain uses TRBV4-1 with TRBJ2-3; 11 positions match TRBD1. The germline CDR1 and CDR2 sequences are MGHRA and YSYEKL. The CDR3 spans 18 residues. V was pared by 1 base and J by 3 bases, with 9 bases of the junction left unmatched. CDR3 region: CASSQVEVGQGATDTQYF. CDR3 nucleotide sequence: TGCGCCAGCAGCCAAGTGGAGGTAGGACAGGGGGCAACAGATACGCAGTATTTT.

DNA for the CDR3: TGTGCCAGTACCTCTCCAACTAGCGGGAGGGCCGTAGGGCAGTTCTTC. As protein: CASTSPTSGRAVGQFF. The chain employs TRBV19 and TRBJ2-1; 13 bases match TRBD2. Germline V gives CDR1 LNHDA, CDR2 SQIVND (reference sequence). This CDR3 spans 16 amino acids. J gave up 12 bases and V 7 bases, and 15 bases lay outside the gene matches.

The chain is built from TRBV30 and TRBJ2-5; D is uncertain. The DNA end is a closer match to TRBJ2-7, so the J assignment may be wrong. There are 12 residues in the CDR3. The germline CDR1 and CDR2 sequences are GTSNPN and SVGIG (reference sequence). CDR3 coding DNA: TGTGCCTGGAGTCCTTCGAGGTACGAGCAGTACTTC. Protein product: CAWSPSRYEQYF.

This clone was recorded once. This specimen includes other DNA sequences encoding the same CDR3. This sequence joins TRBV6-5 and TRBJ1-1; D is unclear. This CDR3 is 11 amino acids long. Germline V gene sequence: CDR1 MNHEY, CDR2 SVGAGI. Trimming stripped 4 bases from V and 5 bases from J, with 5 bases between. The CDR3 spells CASSWGTEAFF. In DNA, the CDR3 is TGTGCCAGCAGTTGGGGAACTGAAGCTTTCTTT.

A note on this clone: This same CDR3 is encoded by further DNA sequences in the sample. Here the CDR3 reads CASSPGRDTEAFF. DNA for the CDR3: TGTGCCAGCTCCCCAGGGAGGGACACTGAAGCTTTCTTT. This chain connects TRBV18 to TRBJ1-1; a possible D gene is TRBD1 (5 bases). This CDR3 is built from 13 residues. Germline loops: CDR1 KGHSH, CDR2 LQKENI. With 6 bases removed from V and 3 bases from J, the gap between germline ends came to 11 bases.

The CDR3 coding sequence is TGTGCCAGCAAGGTCGGGACTAGCGGGAGGTGGGGCAAAAACATTCAGTACTTC. Its translation: CASKVGTSGRWGKNIQYF. The chain is built from TRBV2 and TRBJ2-4; 15 bases map to TRBD2. The CDR3 has 18 amino acids. The germline gives CDR1 SNHLY, CDR2 FYNNEI. Trimming took 7 bases from V and 3 from J; bases not matched to a gene: 10.

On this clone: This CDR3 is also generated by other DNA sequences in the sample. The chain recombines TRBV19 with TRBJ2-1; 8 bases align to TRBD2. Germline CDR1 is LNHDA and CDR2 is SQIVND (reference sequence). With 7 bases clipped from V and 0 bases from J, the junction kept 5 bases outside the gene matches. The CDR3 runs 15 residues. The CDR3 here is CASINLAGSYNEQFF. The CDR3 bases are TGTGCCAGTATCAACCTAGCGGGCTCCTACAATGAGCAGTTCTTC.

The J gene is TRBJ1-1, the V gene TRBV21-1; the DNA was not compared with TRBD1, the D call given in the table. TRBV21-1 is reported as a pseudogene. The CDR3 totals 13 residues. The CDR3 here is CATDTGERTEAFF. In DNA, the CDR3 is TGTGCCACCGATACAGGGGAGAGGACTGAAGCTTTCTTT.

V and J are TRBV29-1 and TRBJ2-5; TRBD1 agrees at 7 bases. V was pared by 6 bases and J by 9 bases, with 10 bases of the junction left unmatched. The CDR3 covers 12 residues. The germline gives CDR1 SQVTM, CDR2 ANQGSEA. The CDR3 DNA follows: TGCAGCGTAGAGGGGGCAGGCCCGGCCCAGTACTTC. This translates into CSVEGAGPAQYF.

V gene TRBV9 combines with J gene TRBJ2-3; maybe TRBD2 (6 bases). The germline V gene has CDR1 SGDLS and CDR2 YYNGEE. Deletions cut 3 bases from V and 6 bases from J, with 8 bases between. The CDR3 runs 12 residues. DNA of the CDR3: TGTGCCAGCAGCGGTGGGAGGGATACGCAGTATTTT. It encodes CASSGGRDTQYF.

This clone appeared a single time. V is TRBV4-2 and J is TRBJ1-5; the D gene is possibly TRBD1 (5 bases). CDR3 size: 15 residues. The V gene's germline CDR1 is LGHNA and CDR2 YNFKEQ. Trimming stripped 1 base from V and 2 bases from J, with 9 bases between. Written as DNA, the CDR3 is TGTGCCAGCAGCCAAGGAGGGACCGGCAATCAGCCCCAGCATTTT. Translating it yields CASSQGGTGNQPQHF.

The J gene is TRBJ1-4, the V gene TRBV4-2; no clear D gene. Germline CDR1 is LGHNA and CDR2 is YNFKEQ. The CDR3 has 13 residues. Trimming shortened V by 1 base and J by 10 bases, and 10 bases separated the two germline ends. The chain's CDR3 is CASSQVMEGKLFF. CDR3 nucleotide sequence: TGTGCCAGCAGCCAAGTTATGGAGGGAAAACTGTTTTTT.

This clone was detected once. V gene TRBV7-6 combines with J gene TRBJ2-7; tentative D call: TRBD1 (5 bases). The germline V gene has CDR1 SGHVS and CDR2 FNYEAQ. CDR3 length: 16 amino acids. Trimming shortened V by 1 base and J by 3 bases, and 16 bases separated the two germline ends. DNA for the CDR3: TGTGCCAGCAGCTTAGAAACATCAGGGATGGGCTACGAGCAGTACTTC. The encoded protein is CASSLETSGMGYEQYF. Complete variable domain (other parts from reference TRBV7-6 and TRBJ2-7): GAGVSQSPRYKVTKRGQDVALRCDPISGHVSLYWYRQALGQGPEFLTYFNYEAQQDKSGLPNDRFSAERPEGSISTLTIQRTEQRDSAMYRCASSLETSGMGYEQYFGPGTRLTVT.

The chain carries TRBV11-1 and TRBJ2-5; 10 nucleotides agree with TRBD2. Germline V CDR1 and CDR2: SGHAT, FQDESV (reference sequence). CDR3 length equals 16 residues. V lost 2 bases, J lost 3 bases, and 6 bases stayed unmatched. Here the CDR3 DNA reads TGTGCCAGCAGCTTATCCGGACTAGCGGCGGAAGAGACCCAGTACTTC. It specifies CASSLSGLAAEETQYF.

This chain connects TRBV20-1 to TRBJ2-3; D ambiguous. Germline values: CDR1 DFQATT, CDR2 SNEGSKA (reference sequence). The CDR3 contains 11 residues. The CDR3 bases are TGCAGCCCTAGGATCACAGATACGCAGTATTTT. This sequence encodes CSPRITDTQYF.

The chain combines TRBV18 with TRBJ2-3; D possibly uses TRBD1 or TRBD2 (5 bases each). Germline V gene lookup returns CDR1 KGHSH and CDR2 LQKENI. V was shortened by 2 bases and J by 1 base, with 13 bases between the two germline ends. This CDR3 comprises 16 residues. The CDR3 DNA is TGTGCCAGCTCACCAGGGACGGGCAGGGGCACAGATACGCAGTATTTT. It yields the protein CASSPGTGRGTDTQYF.

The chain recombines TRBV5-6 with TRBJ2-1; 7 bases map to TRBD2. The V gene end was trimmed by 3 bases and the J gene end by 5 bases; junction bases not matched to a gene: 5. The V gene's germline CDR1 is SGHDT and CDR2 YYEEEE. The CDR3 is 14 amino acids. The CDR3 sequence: CASSYGGRNNEQFF. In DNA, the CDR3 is TGTGCCAGCAGCTACGGCGGGAGAAACAATGAGCAGTTCTTC.

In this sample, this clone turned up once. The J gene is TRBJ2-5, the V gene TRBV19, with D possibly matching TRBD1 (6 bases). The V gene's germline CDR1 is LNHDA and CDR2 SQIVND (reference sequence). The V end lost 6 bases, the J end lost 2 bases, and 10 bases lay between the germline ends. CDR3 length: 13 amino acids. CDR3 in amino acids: CASSNDRQETQYF. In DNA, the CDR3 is TGTGCCAGTAGCAATGACAGGCAAGAGACCCAGTACTTC.

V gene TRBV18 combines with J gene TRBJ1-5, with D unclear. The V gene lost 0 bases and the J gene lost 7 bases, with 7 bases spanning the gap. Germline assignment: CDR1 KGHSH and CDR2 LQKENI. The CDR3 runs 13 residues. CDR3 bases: TGTGCCAGCTCACCACCGCACGGCCAGCCCCAGCATTTT. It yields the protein CASSPPHGQPQHF.

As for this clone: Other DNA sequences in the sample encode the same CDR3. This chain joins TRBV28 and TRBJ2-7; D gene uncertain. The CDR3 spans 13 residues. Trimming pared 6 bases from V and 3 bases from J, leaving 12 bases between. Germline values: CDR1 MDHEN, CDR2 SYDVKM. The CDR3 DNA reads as TGTGCCAGCAGCGCCGGGCTTAGCTACGAGCAGTACTTC. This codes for CASSAGLSYEQYF.